The 8 T cell receptor beta chains below were found in one sample sequenced in a study of CD8+ T cells in alopecia areata. After isolation, RNA underwent reverse transcription to generate cDNA as the sequencing template. Produced via immunoSEQ multiplex PCR; TCRdb's table is partial and in-frame only. Among some 150,000 clones listed, approximately 65% were seen once. The source material was CD8+ T cells sorted from blood, sampled at week 0. The receptors come from a human donor with alopecia areata.

Concerning this clone itself: The same CDR3 also results from other DNA sequences found in this sample. The chain is built from TRBV5-6 and TRBJ1-1, with D hard to call. CDR3 length: 13 amino acids. Trimming took 0 bases from V and 4 from J, leaving 7 bases between them. Germline CDR1 reads SGHDT; CDR2 reads YYEEEE. CDR3 region: CASSLGGGTEAFF. CDR3 DNA: TGTGCCAGCAGCTTGGGGGGTGGCACTGAAGCTTTCTTT.

This clone was detected a few times. The chain couples TRBV7-9 to TRBJ1-5; D not resolved. The CDR3 has 14 amino acids. The germline CDR1 and CDR2 sequences are SEHNR and FQNEAQ (reference sequence). With 1 base removed from V and 4 bases from J, the gap between germline ends came to 8 bases. CDR3 sequence (DNA): TGTGCCAGCAGCTTAGGGGAGGGAAATCAGCCCCAGCATTTT. Encoded protein: CASSLGEGNQPQHF.

J is TRBJ1-4 and V is TRBV7-9, with D tentatively TRBD1 (5 bases). V shed 5 bases and J shed 8 bases, with 15 bases lying between them. The germline V gene encodes CDR1 SEHNR and CDR2 FQNEAQ (reference sequence). This CDR3 is built from 14 residues. CDR3: CASSPPGRWEKLFF. CDR3 coding DNA: TGTGCCAGCAGCCCCCCGGGACGTTGGGAAAAACTGTTTTTT. The variable domain in full, with the rest retrieved from reference TRBV7-9 and TRBJ1-4, is DTGVSQNPRHKITKRGQNVTFRCDPISEHNRLYWYRQTLGQGPEFLTYFQNEAQLEKSRLLSDRFSAERPKGSFSTLEIQRTEQGDSAMYLCASSPPGRWEKLFFGSGTQLSVL.

This clone was picked up a small number of times. This chain uses TRBV7-9 with TRBJ1-2, with D possibly being TRBD1 (5 bases). The CDR3 extends over 15 amino acids. Trimming took 6 bases from V and 6 from J, leaving 20 bases between them. Germline assignment: CDR1 SEHNR and CDR2 FQNEAQ (reference sequence). The CDR3 region has the DNA TGTGCCAGCAGGCCGGTTCGGGGGTTGCCGGATGGCTACACCTTC. Translation: CASRPVRGLPDGYTF. The full variable domain, with the rest looked up from reference TRBV7-9 and TRBJ1-2, is DTGVSQNPRHKITKRGQNVTFRCDPISEHNRLYWYRQTLGQGPEFLTYFQNEAQLEKSRLLSDRFSAERPKGSFSTLEIQRTEQGDSAMYLCASRPVRGLPDGYTFGSGTRLTVV.

This clone was seen a few times. V is TRBV27 and J is TRBJ2-5; 10 bases map to TRBD1. The CDR3 runs 15 residues. With 6 bases clipped from V and 6 bases from J, the junction kept 10 bases outside the gene matches. Per the germline V gene, CDR1 is MNHEY and CDR2 is SMNVEV (reference sequence). CDR3 coding DNA: TGTGCCAGCAGGGCCGGGACAGGGGTTATTAAGACCCAGTACTTC. The encoded protein is CASRAGTGVIKTQYF.

This clone turned up a few times. The CDR3 nucleotides are TGTGCCACTACGACAAACACTGAAGCTTTCTTT. Amino acid sequence: CATTTNTEAFF. The chain has TRBV2 and TRBJ1-1, with unresolved D. V lost 10 bases and J 2 bases, leaving 8 bases between the germline ends. There are 11 residues in the CDR3. In germline, CDR1 is SNHLY, CDR2 FYNNEI.

This clone was seen a few times. V is TRBV27 and J is TRBJ1-5, with a weak D call TRBD1 (5 bases). The CDR3 totals 16 residues. V lost 3 bases to trimming and J lost 5 bases, with 17 bases between them. Per germline, CDR1 MNHEY and CDR2 SMNVEV (reference sequence). DNA for the CDR3: TGTGCCAGCAGTTTCTTGGGACCAGGTGAAGATCAGCCCCAGCATTTT. This encodes CASSFLGPGEDQPQHF.

The chain uses TRBV9 and TRBJ2-1, with D perhaps TRBD1 (6 bases). This CDR3 region has 15 residues. Between the trimmed V and J ends, which lost 0 bases and 10 bases, there was a span of 17 bases. CDR1 and CDR2 (germline): SGDLS, YYNGEE. CDR3 DNA sequence: TGTGCCAGCAGCGTAGGCCGGCAGGGGAAGCTGGAGCAGTTCTTC. This gives the protein CASSVGRQGKLEQFF.